This T cell receptor beta chain was observed in a study of Ad26.COV2.S vaccination and SARS-CoV-2 variants. Germline lookup yields CDR1 SGHNT and CDR2 YYREEE (reference sequence). This CDR3 region has 14 residues. With V trimmed by 4 bases and J by 3 bases, 3 bases remained unmatched. As for treatment: about 20 received Ad26.COV2.S at low or high dose, single or two shots; roughly 5 received placebo; per-sample allocation not given. Collection of the samples took place on day 63 after the first injection of vaccine or placebo. Profiling relied on immunoSEQ multiplex PCR, and the TCRdb table lists in-frame clones only, not all of them. The data contain about 680,000 clones, roughly nine tenths of them singletons.

Sample: peripheral blood, taken in a trial of Ad26.COV2.S vaccine versus placebo. The chain has TRBV5-4 and TRBJ2-7, with 11 bases that match TRBD1. This TCR came from a person aged 18-65 years who received the Ad26.COV2.S COVID-19 vaccine or a placebo. CDR3 loop: CASSPGTGGYEQYF. The CDR3 region has the DNA TGTGCCAGCAGCCCCGGGACAGGGGGCTACGAGCAGTACTTC.